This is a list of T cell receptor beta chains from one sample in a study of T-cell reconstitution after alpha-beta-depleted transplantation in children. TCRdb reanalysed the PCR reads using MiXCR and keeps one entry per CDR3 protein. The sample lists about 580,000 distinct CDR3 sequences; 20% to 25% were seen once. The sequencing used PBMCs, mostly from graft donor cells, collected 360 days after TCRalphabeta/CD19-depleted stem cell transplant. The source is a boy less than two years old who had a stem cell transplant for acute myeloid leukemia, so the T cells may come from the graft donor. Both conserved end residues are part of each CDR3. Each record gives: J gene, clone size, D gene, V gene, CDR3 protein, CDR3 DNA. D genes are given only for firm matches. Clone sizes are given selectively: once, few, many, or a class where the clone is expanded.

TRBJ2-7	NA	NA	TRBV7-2	CASSLPQGFSNEQYF	TGTGCCAGCAGCTTACCTCAGGGCTTTAGCAACGAGCAGTACTTC
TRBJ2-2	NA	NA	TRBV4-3	CASSQDSGMNTGELFF	TGCGCCAGCAGCCAAGATTCGGGGATGAACACCGGGGAGCTGTTTTTT
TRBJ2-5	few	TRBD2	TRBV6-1	CASSPAGNPETQYF	TGTGCCAGCAGCCCAGCGGGGAACCCGGAGACCCAGTACTTC
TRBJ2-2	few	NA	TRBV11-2	CASSQPGLRLFF	TGTGCCAGCAGCCAGCCTGGGCTGAGGCTGTTTTTT
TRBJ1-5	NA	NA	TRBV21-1	CASSKRDRGNQPQHF	TGTGCCAGCAGCAAAAGGGACAGGGGAAATCAGCCCCAGCATTTT
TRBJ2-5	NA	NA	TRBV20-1	CSATRRAQETQYF	TGCAGTGCTACCCGGCGGGCCCAAGAGACCCAGTACTTC
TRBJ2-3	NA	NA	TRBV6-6	CASSGPDSFTQYF	TGTGCCAGCAGTGGACCCGACTCGTTTACGCAGTATTTT
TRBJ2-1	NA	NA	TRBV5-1	CASSLAGVPNEQFF	TGCGCCAGCAGCTTGGCCGGGGTGCCCAATGAGCAGTTCTTC
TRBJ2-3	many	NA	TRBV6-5	CASSPGHSVDTQYF	TGTGCCAGCAGTCCGGGACACTCGGTAGATACGCAGTATTTT
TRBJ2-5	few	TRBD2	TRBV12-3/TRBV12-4	CASRVFGTRVQETQYF	TGTGCCAGCAGAGTCTTCGGGACTAGGGTCCAAGAAACCCAGTACTTC
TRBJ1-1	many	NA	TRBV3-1	CASSQGHPNTEAFF	TGTGCCAGCAGCCAAGGACACCCGAACACTGAAGCTTTCTTT
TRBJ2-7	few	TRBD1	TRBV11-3	CASSLSPGGRQYF	TGTGCCAGCAGCTTAAGTCCAGGGGGTAGGCAGTACTTC
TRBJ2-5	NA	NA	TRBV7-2	CASSGTGKETQYF	TGTGCCAGCAGCGGCACAGGGAAAGAGACCCAGTACTTC
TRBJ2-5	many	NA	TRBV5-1	CASSPAPLEETQYF	TGCGCCAGCAGCCCCGCACCGCTCGAAGAGACCCAGTACTTC
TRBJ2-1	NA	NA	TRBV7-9	CASSSPQDNEQFF	TGTGCCAGCAGCTCCCCGCAGGACAATGAGCAGTTCTTC
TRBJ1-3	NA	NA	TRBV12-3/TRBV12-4	CASSPQGWYTIYF	TGTGCCAGCAGTCCACAGGGATGGTACACCATATATTTT
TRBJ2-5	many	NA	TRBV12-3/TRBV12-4	CASRSGPETQYF	TGTGCCAGCAGAAGTGGCCCAGAGACCCAGTACTTC
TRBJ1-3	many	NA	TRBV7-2	CASSGASGNTIYF	TGTGCCAGCAGCGGGGCCTCTGGAAACACCATATATTTT
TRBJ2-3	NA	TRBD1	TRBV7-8	CASSLAYRDRRPFSTDTQYF	TGTGCCAGCAGCTTAGCCTATCGGGACAGGCGCCCTTTTAGCACAGATACGCAGTATTTT
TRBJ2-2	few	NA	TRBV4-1	CASSQVTGELFF	TGCGCCAGCAGCCAAGTTACCGGGGAGCTGTTTTTT
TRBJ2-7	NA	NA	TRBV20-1	CSAYRDRSYEQYF	TGCAGTGCCTACCGTGACAGGTCCTACGAGCAGTACTTC
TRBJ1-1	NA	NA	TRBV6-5	CASSYSYGTPEAFF	TGTGCCAGCAGTTACTCGTACGGGACCCCTGAAGCTTTCTTT
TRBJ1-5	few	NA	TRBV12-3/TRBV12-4	CASSPQLRTQHF	TGTGCCAGCAGTCCACAATTAAGGACCCAGCATTTT
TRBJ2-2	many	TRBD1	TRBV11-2	CASSGQGAGLDTGELFF	TGTGCCAGCAGCGGACAGGGAGCCGGCCTAGACACCGGGGAGCTGTTTTTT
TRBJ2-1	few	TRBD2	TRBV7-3	CASSLALAGGPREQFF	TGTGCCAGCAGCTTAGCGCTAGCGGGGGGGCCTCGGGAGCAGTTCTTC